This T cell receptor (beta chain) was recorded in a study of T cells in localized non-small cell lung cancer. Study-level findings and limits: An association was observed between higher blood T cell density and longer overall survival. Tumor trailed uninvolved adjacent lung in T cell clonality, which peaked there. Adjacent lung tissue had a median roughly 55 of the top 100 clones found in the tumor.

V lost 0 bases and J 5 bases, leaving 13 bases between the germline ends. The CDR3 has 15 amino acids. The V gene's germline CDR1 is SGHTA and CDR2 FQGNSA. Using immunoSEQ multiplex PCR, the repertoire was profiled, and TCRdb retains in-frame clones only, with some absent. The table shows around 29,000 clones, with about nine tenths occurring only once. About this clone itself: No antigen is known for it.

The sample was peripheral blood, taken before any cancer treatment. The chain employs TRBV7-2 and TRBJ2-5, with D possibly being TRBD2 (5 bases). The receptor's source is a woman aged 40-75 years with stage I lung adenocarcinoma. CDR3 sequence reads: CASSLAALPGETQYF. In DNA, the CDR3 is TGTGCCAGCAGCTTAGCGGCCCTCCCGGGGGAGACCCAGTACTTC. Drawing the rest from reference TRBV7-2 and TRBJ2-5, the complete variable domain is GAGVSQSPSNKVTEKGKDVELRCDPISGHTALYWYRQSLGQGLEFLIYFQGNSAPDKSGLPSDRFSAERTGGSVSTLTIQRTQQEDSAVYLCASSLAALPGETQYFGPGTRLLVL.